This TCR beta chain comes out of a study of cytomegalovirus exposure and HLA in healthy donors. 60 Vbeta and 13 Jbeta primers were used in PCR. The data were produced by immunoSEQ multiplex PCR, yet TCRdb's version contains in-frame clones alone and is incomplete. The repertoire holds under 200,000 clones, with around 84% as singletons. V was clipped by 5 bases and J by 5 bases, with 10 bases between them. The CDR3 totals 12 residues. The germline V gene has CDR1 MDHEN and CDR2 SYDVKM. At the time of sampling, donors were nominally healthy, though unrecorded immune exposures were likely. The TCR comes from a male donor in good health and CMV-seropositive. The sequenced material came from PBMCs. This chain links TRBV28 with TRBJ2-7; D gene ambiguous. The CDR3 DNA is TGTGCCAGCAGTGTACTCATCCACGAGCAGTACTTC. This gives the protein CASSVLIHEQYF.